This T cell receptor (beta chain) was recorded in a study of kidney transplant recipient with SARS-CoV-2 infection. The CDR3 has 17 amino acids. CDR1 is LNHDA and CDR2 is SQIVND in the germline V gene (reference sequence). Using its own MiXCR run on the reads, TCRdb lists one record per CDR3 protein. Found here are roughly 250,000 distinct CDR3 sequences, under 30% of them singletons; the top ten hold nearly 7.5%. This clonotype was seen once. A much larger clone sits a single nucleotide away, making a read error possible. This specimen consisted of a blood sample, obtained at baseline and on roughly day 120 from a kidney transplant recipient. The rearrangement uses TRBV19 and TRBJ1-2; D uncertain. This clonotype was sampled from a young adult male patient who had COVID-19 and was a kidney transplant recipient. Some T cells may arise from the graft donor. The CDR3 nucleotides read TGTGTCAGTAGTCTACGCCTGACAAATCGAAAGACCTATGGCTACACCTTC. Protein: CVSSLRLTNRKTYGYTF.